The 22 T cell receptor beta chains presented below share a single source sample, sequenced in a study of blood T cell repertoires in COVID-19. The repertoire was sequenced with immunoSEQ multiplex PCR; TCRdb's copy has only in-frame clones and lacks some. Found here are 80,000 to 95,000 clones, 85% of them singletons; the top ten hold more than 12%. Sequenced sample: peripheral blood. The receptor set was obtained from an older woman with acute or convalescent COVID-19.

This sequence joins TRBV27 and TRBJ1-2; perhaps TRBD1 as D (5 bases). This CDR3 is 15 amino acids long. Trimming removed 0 bases at V and 4 bases at J, with 12 bases between. In germline, CDR1 is MNHEY, CDR2 SMNVEV (reference sequence). CDR3 DNA sequence: TGTGCCAGCAGTTTATCCTCCGGGGGTGGCTATGGCTACACCTTC. Residues: CASSLSSGGGYGYTF.

This rearrangement joins TRBV7-8 to TRBJ1-1; 9 bases align to TRBD1. The CDR3 is 12 amino acids. Germline values: CDR1 SGHVS, CDR2 FQNEAQ. V was clipped by 6 bases and J by 9 bases; unmatched bases: 5. CDR3 sequence (DNA): TGTGCCAGCAGAAAGACAGGGGGGAAAGCTTTCTTT. It encodes CASRKTGGKAFF.

The chain couples TRBV6-5 to TRBJ2-3; no reliable D call. Germline CDR1 reads MNHEY; CDR2 reads SVGAGI. Trimming removed 2 bases from V and 0 bases from J, with 6 bases in between. This CDR3 is 14 amino acids long. As DNA, the CDR3 is TGTGCCAGCAGTTACAGCCCGAGCACAGATACGCAGTATTTT. It yields the protein CASSYSPSTDTQYF.

The V gene is TRBV7-7, the J gene TRBJ1-5; possibly TRBD1 for D (5 bases). CDR1 and CDR2 (germline): SSHAT, FNYEAQ (reference sequence). The CDR3 totals 17 residues. Trimming pared 1 base from V and 1 base from J, leaving 14 bases between. This chain's CDR3 is CASSLVTGGGSNQPQHF. The DNA of the CDR3 is TGTGCCAGCAGCTTAGTAACGGGGGGTGGGAGCAATCAGCCCCAGCATTTT.

This clone was counted a single time. This chain connects TRBV13 to TRBJ2-1; D unresolved. Germline CDR1 PRHDT, CDR2 FYEKMQ (reference sequence). The CDR3 is 14 amino acids. V shed 1 base and J shed 7 bases, with 11 bases lying between them. DNA for the CDR3: TGTGCCAGCAGCTTAGATGGCCACGATAATGAGCAGTTCTTC. Amino acid sequence: CASSLDGHDNEQFF.

The CDR3 protein is CASSLNSYEQYV. The CDR3 nucleotides are TGTGCCAGCAGCCTTAACAGCTACGAGCAGTACGTC. This chain links TRBV6-2 or TRBV6-3 with TRBJ2-7, with no clear D. Trimming cost V 6 bases and J 3 bases, with 9 bases left between them. CDR3 length: 12 residues. Germline assignment: CDR1 MNHEY and CDR2 SVGEGT.

The chain is built from TRBV6-5 and TRBJ1-1; D is ambiguous. CDR1 and CDR2 (germline): MNHEY, SVGAGI. CDR3 length: 15 amino acids. Trimming took off 5 bases at V and 4 bases at J, with 17 bases between the two ends. Here the CDR3 DNA reads TGTGCCAGCAGTCGCCGAACGGGGTTCGGCACTGAAGCTTTCTTT. It codes for CASSRRTGFGTEAFF.

The chain has TRBV27 and TRBJ2-1, with 7 bases aligning to TRBD2. The V and J ends lost 4 bases and 1 base, in that order; junction bases with no gene match: 7. Germline V gives CDR1 MNHEY, CDR2 SMNVEV (reference sequence). This CDR3 is 16 amino acids long. The CDR3 DNA reads as TGTGCCAGCAGTTCGGGGGGTTTCTTTTCCTACAATGAGCAGTTCTTC. Translating gives CASSSGGFFSYNEQFF.

This chain uses TRBV24-1 with TRBJ2-1; 10 nucleotides line up with TRBD1. This CDR3 contains 17 residues. The germline V gene has CDR1 KGHDR and CDR2 SFDVKD. V was pared by 3 bases and J by 0 bases, with 4 bases of the junction left unmatched. The CDR3 DNA reads as TGTGCCACCAGTGATCGGACAGGGGGTAGCTCCTACAATGAGCAGTTCTTC. Protein product: CATSDRTGGSSYNEQFF.

This clone came up once. This chain uses TRBV4-1 with TRBJ1-1; D is uncertain. The CDR3 runs to 13 residues. CDR1 MGHRA and CDR2 YSYEKL come from the germline V gene. V was cut by 2 bases and J by 2 bases, with 6 bases left in between. The DNA for the CDR3 is TGCGCCAGCAGCCAACAGACTAACACTGAAGCTTTCTTT. It codes for CASSQQTNTEAFF.

This clone came up a few times. The CDR3 DNA reads TGTGCCAGCAGTGACCGCGGGGGGGCCGCAGATACGCAGTATTTT. It is translated as CASSDRGGAADTQYF. This chain connects TRBV6-4 to TRBJ2-3, with TRBD2 identical over 9 bases. Germline CDR1 MRHNA, CDR2 SNTAGT. The CDR3 is 15 residues long. The V and J ends lost 2 bases and 4 bases, in that order; junction bases with no gene match: 4.

The chain combines TRBV7-2 with TRBJ1-2; a possible D gene is TRBD1 (6 bases). CDR3 length: 16 residues. V was shortened by 2 bases and J by 6 bases, with 19 bases between the two germline ends. Per germline, CDR1 SGHTA and CDR2 FQGNSA. CDR3 residues: CASSLSRGRGEHGYTF. In DNA form, the CDR3 reads TGTGCCAGCAGCTTAAGCAGAGGCAGGGGTGAACATGGCTACACCTTC.

V gene TRBV4-1 combines with J gene TRBJ2-2; 10 positions agree with TRBD2. The V gene's germline CDR1 is MGHRA and CDR2 YSYEKL. V dropped 4 bases and J dropped 9; count of bases not matched to a gene: 11. The length of the CDR3 is 16 residues. The CDR3 spells CASSPKALAGGRELFF. In DNA, the CDR3 is TGCGCCAGCAGCCCGAAAGCCTTAGCGGGGGGCAGGGAGCTGTTTTTT.

The genes are TRBV7-2 and TRBJ1-5, with D unclear. The CDR3 loop spans 15 amino acids. Looked up from germline, CDR1 is SGHTA and CDR2 is FQGNSA. Trimming pared 5 bases from V and 2 bases from J, leaving 13 bases between. CDR3 residues: CASSPKAGGNQPQHF. As DNA, the CDR3 is TGTGCCAGCAGCCCTAAGGCGGGTGGCAATCAGCCCCAGCATTTT.

The chain has TRBV12-5 and TRBJ2-2; possible D gene TRBD2, 6 bases. With 7 bases removed from V and 7 bases from J, the gap between germline ends came to 16 bases. CDR1 is LGHNT, CDR2 FRNRAP, per germline. The CDR3 consists of 14 residues. This CDR3 reads CASVTGAGSGELFF. The CDR3 DNA reads TGTGCTAGTGTCACTGGGGCGGGAAGCGGGGAGCTGTTTTTT.

This clone has only one observation. This sequence joins TRBV2 and TRBJ2-5; D is possibly TRBD2 (6 bases). Looked up from germline, CDR1 is SNHLY and CDR2 is FYNNEI. The CDR3 covers 15 residues. V was pared by 2 bases and J by 5 bases, with 15 bases between. In nucleotides, the CDR3 is TGTGCCAGCAGTGAACCGCGGGGACGTGGGGAGACCCAGTACTTC. It translates to CASSEPRGRGETQYF.

This chain links TRBV11-2 with TRBJ2-5; D ambiguous. The CDR3 covers 14 residues. Germline V lookup: CDR1 SGHAT, CDR2 FQNNGV. The V end was cut by 1 base, the J end by 0 bases, with 6 bases between. In nucleotides, the CDR3 is TGTGCCAGCAGCTTAGGGCTTTACCAAGAGACCCAGTACTTC. Its protein is CASSLGLYQETQYF.

The chain is built from TRBV5-1 and TRBJ2-7; D ambiguous. The length of the CDR3 is 14 residues. In germline, CDR1 is SGHRS, CDR2 YFSETQ. V dropped 0 bases and J dropped 1 base, with 8 bases sitting between them. The CDR3 loop is CASSLDSRSYEQYV. CDR3 bases: TGCGCCAGCAGCTTGGACAGCCGTTCCTACGAGCAGTACGTC.

This clone was seen once. The chain combines TRBV7-9 with TRBJ2-1, with D unclear. Germline V gene sequence: CDR1 SEHNR, CDR2 FQNEAQ (reference sequence). V was shortened by 1 base and J by 8 bases, with 15 bases between the two germline ends. The CDR3 extends over 15 amino acids. CDR3 DNA sequence: TGTGCCAGCAGCTTAGGGGCATCCTATATCGATGAGCAGTTCTTC. As protein: CASSLGASYIDEQFF.

The chain couples TRBV29-1 to TRBJ1-1; 8 bases agree with TRBD1. The CDR3 totals 12 residues. The V gene's germline CDR1 is SQVTM and CDR2 ANQGSEA. J was trimmed by 4 bases and V by 6 bases; bases with no gene match: 4. CDR3 nucleotide sequence: TGCAGCGTCCTACAGGGGGGCACTGAAGCTTTCTTT. This encodes CSVLQGGTEAFF.

V is TRBV12-5 and J is TRBJ2-2; 9 bases are shared with TRBD1. This CDR3 comprises 18 residues. Trimming cost V 2 bases and J 0 bases; bases outside gene matches: 7. Germline assignment: CDR1 LGHNT and CDR2 FRNRAP. The DNA of the CDR3 is TGTGCTAGTGGTTTGTACCCTGGGACAGGGTCGAACACCGGGGAGCTGTTTTTT. The encoded protein is CASGLYPGTGSNTGELFF.

This clone was counted a few times. The chain employs TRBV3-1 (or the pseudogene TRBV3-2) and TRBJ2-2; 8 positions match TRBD2. The CDR3 is 17 residues long. CDR1 is LGHDT, CDR2 YNNKEL, per germline (reference sequence). V lost 4 bases to trimming and J lost 4 bases; unmatched junction nucleotides: 11. CDR3 amino acids: CASSPDQLAVRTGELFF. For the CDR3, the DNA is TGTGCCAGCAGCCCAGACCAACTAGCGGTGCGCACCGGGGAGCTGTTTTTT.